This passage covers 20 T cell receptor beta chains from one sample sequenced in a study of cytomegalovirus exposure and HLA in healthy donors. In the PCR, 60 Vbeta and 13 Jbeta primers were used. Profiling relied on immunoSEQ multiplex PCR, and the TCRdb table lists in-frame clones only, not all of them. The data hold almost 200,000 clones, with about 80% observed a single time. Input material: PBMCs. The receptors here all came from a man aged 25 to 40 in good health and CMV-seronegative.

The chain carries TRBV7-2 and TRBJ2-7, with 7 bases matching TRBD1. The CDR3 loop spans 13 amino acids. V was pared by 5 bases and J by 7 bases, with 8 bases of the junction left unmatched. Germline-derived CDR1 and CDR2 are SGHTA and FQGNSA. CDR3: CASSVGTAFEQYF. The CDR3 DNA follows: TGTGCCAGCAGCGTCGGGACAGCTTTTGAGCAGTACTTC.

The genes are TRBV6-5 and TRBJ2-7, with TRBD1 as a possible D gene (6 bases). In germline, CDR1 is MNHEY, CDR2 SVGAGI. V was clipped by 5 bases and J by 6 bases, with 11 bases between them. The CDR3 runs to 12 residues. The CDR3 loop reads CASSTAGVEQYF. The DNA for the CDR3 is TGTGCCAGCAGTACCGCAGGGGTCGAGCAGTACTTC.

This chain links TRBV5-1 with TRBJ1-4, with TRBD1 identical over 11 bases. V trimming: 4 bases; J trimming: 2 bases; junction bases outside the gene matches: 4. CDR1 is SGHRS, CDR2 YFSETQ, per germline. CDR3 length: 16 amino acids. The CDR3, as DNA: TGCGCCAGCAGCCCGGGACAGGGGGGGACTAATGAAAAACTGTTTTTT. Its translation: CASSPGQGGTNEKLFF.

Concerning this clone itself: At the DNA level, this CDR3 is encoded by other sequences in the same sample as well. V usage is TRBV5-4 and J usage is TRBJ2-5; D is perhaps TRBD1 (5 bases). Germline V gene lookup returns CDR1 SGHNT and CDR2 YYREEE (reference sequence). This CDR3 has 14 residues. V lost 0 bases to trimming and J lost 1 base, with 7 bases between them. This CDR3 is CASSLGQTQETQYF. The CDR3 DNA reads TGTGCCAGCAGCTTGGGACAGACCCAAGAGACCCAGTACTTC.

Comments on this clone: The junction shows a germline mismatch at one end, possibly a read error. The rearrangement uses TRBV2 and TRBJ1-2; 11 bases are a match to TRBD1. Per germline, CDR1 SNHLY and CDR2 FYNNEI. The CDR3 loop spans 13 amino acids. The chain's CDR3 is CASGGQGGYGYTF. The CDR3 bases are TGTGCCAGCGGGGGACAGGGGGGATATGGCTATACCTTC.

This clone was detected only a few times. The chain is built from TRBV27 and TRBJ1-5; a possible D gene is TRBD1 (6 bases). Trimming stripped 2 bases from V and 2 bases from J, with 10 bases between. The CDR3 covers 15 residues. Germline V gives CDR1 MNHEY, CDR2 SMNVEV (reference sequence). The CDR3 spells CASSLGQGRNQPQHF. The CDR3 DNA is TGTGCCAGCAGTTTAGGGCAGGGGCGCAATCAGCCCCAGCATTTT.

With regard to this clone: Other DNA sequences from this sample encode an identical CDR3 as well. The CDR3 protein is CASSSLVYEQYF. CDR3 nucleotides: TGTGCCAGCAGTTCACTTGTCTACGAGCAGTACTTC. The V gene is TRBV28, the J gene TRBJ2-7, with D hard to call. V lost 4 bases and J lost 3, with 7 bases in between. This CDR3 has 12 residues. The germline CDR1 and CDR2 sequences are MDHEN and SYDVKM.

DNA of the CDR3: TGTGCCAGCAGTGACGACTGGGGTCAGCGGGGCTCCTACGAGCAGTACTTC. It specifies CASSDDWGQRGSYEQYF. The V call is TRBV6-1, the J call TRBJ2-7, with 7 bases identical to TRBD2. CDR3 length: 17 amino acids. V trimming: 3 bases; J trimming: 0 bases; junction bases outside the gene matches: 11. CDR1 and CDR2 (germline): MNHNS, SASEGT.

The CDR3 reads CASRVPQRGSKDYEQYF. CDR3 DNA sequence: TGTGCCAGCAGAGTCCCCCAGAGAGGGAGTAAGGACTACGAGCAGTACTTC. The chain joins TRBV11-2 to TRBJ2-7; D possibly corresponds to TRBD2 (5 bases). Looked up from germline, CDR1 is SGHAT and CDR2 is FQNNGV. V was pared by 6 bases and J by 3 bases, with 24 bases between. The CDR3 has 17 amino acids. Combining the CDR3 with reference TRBV11-2 and TRBJ2-7 gives the whole variable domain EAGVAQSPRYKIIEKRQSVAFWCNPISGHATLYWYQQILGQGPKLLIQFQNNGVVDDSQLPKDRFSAERLKGVDSTLKIQPAKLEDSAVYLCASRVPQRGSKDYEQYFGPGTRLTVT.

V and J are TRBV2 and TRBJ1-1, with a possible D match to TRBD1 (5 bases). V lost 7 bases and J 1 base, leaving 16 bases between the germline ends. The CDR3 extends over 15 amino acids. Germline V CDR1 and CDR2: SNHLY, FYNNEI. In DNA form, the CDR3 reads TGTGCCAGCACCATGACAGTTACTACGAACACTGAAGCTTTCTTT. Protein product: CASTMTVTTNTEAFF.

The CDR3 is CAISEPPGTGGIEQYF. The CDR3 DNA reads TGTGCCATCAGTGAGCCCCCCGGGACAGGGGGCATCGAGCAGTACTTC. The V call is TRBV10-3, the J call TRBJ2-7, with 12 nucleotides matching TRBD1. Unmatched junction bases numbered 8, after V lost 2 bases and J lost 6 bases. The CDR3 consists of 16 residues. Germline loops: CDR1 ENHRY, CDR2 SYGVKD.

The J gene is TRBJ2-5, the V gene TRBV4-1; 7 bases are a match to TRBD2. The CDR3 sequence is 14 residues long. Germline trimming cut 2 bases from V and 2 bases from J; bases unmatched to any gene: 2. CDR1 MGHRA and CDR2 YSYEKL come from the germline V gene. The CDR3 DNA reads as TGCGCCAGCAGCCAACGCGGGGGTCAAGAGACCCAGTACTTC. It translates to CASSQRGGQETQYF.

Notes on this clone: The sample has other DNA sequences that encode this CDR3 too. This chain joins TRBV4-1 and TRBJ2-7, with 9 bases aligning to TRBD2. The CDR3 has 16 residues. Germline V lookup: CDR1 MGHRA, CDR2 YSYEKL. Trimming cost V 1 base and J 2 bases; bases outside gene matches: 6. The CDR3 spells CASSQGSGGRAYEQYF. The CDR3 nucleotides read TGCGCCAGCAGCCAAGGCTCCGGCGGGAGGGCCTACGAGCAGTACTTC.

With regard to this clone: One end of the junction is discordant with germline, which a read error may explain. The CDR3 DNA sequence: TGTGCCAGCAGTCAAGGACTAGCGGGGGACAATGAGCAGTTCTTC. It encodes CASSQGLAGDNEQFF. The rearrangement links TRBV14 to TRBJ2-1; 13 nucleotides match TRBD2. CDR3 size: 15 residues. Germline V gives CDR1 SGHDN, CDR2 FVKESK.

This chain connects TRBV19 to TRBJ1-1; D remains ambiguous. V was cut by 5 bases and J by 5 bases, with 15 bases left in between. This CDR3 spans 14 amino acids. CDR1 is LNHDA and CDR2 is SQIVND in the germline V gene (reference sequence). The CDR3 sequence: CASSVEGAGTEAFF. The DNA of the CDR3 is TGTGCCAGTAGTGTCGAGGGTGCCGGGACTGAAGCTTTCTTT.

The genes are TRBV5-1 and TRBJ1-1; 7 bases are a match to TRBD1. This CDR3 has 15 residues. CDR1 is SGHRS and CDR2 is YFSETQ in the germline V gene. Germline trimming cut 5 bases from V and 4 bases from J; bases unmatched to any gene: 11. The CDR3 bases are TGCGCCAGCAGTGAGGGGGCGCGGGAAGGCACTGAAGCTTTCTTT. Encoded protein: CASSEGAREGTEAFF.

The chain couples TRBV19 to TRBJ1-2; D gene unclear. Looked up from germline, CDR1 is LNHDA and CDR2 is SQIVND (reference sequence). Trimming took off 3 bases at V and 7 bases at J, with 12 bases between the two ends. This CDR3 region has 13 residues. The CDR3 sequence: CASSIGADGGYTF. The CDR3, as DNA: TGTGCCAGTAGTATCGGTGCGGATGGTGGCTACACCTTC.

This chain uses TRBV6-4 with TRBJ2-2, with 11 positions matching TRBD2. CDR1 and CDR2 (germline): MRHNA, SNTAGT. J was trimmed by 3 bases and V by 6 bases; bases with no gene match: 3. The CDR3 length is 15 residues. The CDR3 DNA reads as TGTGCCAGCAGCCGACTAGCGGGGTACACCGGGGAGCTGTTTTTT. Translating gives CASSRLAGYTGELFF.

This chain uses TRBV5-1 with TRBJ2-1; 11 nucleotides line up with TRBD1. The germline V gene has CDR1 SGHRS and CDR2 YFSETQ. This CDR3 has 15 amino acids. V lost 4 bases and J lost 8; bases outside the gene matches: 8. The CDR3 coding sequence is TGCGCCAGCAGCCCGCCGGGACAGGGGGGTTATGAGCAGTTCTTC. Residues: CASSPPGQGGYEQFF.

The CDR3 sequence is CASSFGTRGTGELFF. CDR3 nucleotides: TGTGCCAGCAGCTTTGGGACTAGGGGCACCGGGGAGCTGTTTTTT. V and J are TRBV7-3 and TRBJ2-2; TRBD2 aligns across 8 bases. CDR1 is SGHTA and CDR2 is FQGTGA in the germline V gene. V lost 3 bases and J lost 4; bases outside the gene matches: 4. The CDR3 runs 15 residues.